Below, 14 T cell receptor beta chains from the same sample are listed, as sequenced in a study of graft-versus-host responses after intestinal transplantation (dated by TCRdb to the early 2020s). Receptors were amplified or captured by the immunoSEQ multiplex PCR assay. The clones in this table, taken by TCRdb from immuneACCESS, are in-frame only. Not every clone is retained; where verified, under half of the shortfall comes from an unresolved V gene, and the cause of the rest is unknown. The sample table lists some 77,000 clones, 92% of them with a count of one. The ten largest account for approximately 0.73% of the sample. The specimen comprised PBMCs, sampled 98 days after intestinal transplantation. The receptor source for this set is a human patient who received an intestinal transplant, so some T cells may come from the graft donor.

DNA of the CDR3: TGCAGCGTTGAAGAGCGGAACAGGGACTCCTATGGCTACACCTTC. Residues: CSVEERNRDSYGYTF. V gene TRBV29-1 combines with J gene TRBJ1-2, with D possibly being TRBD1 (6 bases). The CDR3 covers 15 residues. Trimming removed 0 bases at V and 4 bases at J, with 15 bases between. The V gene's germline CDR1 is SQVTM and CDR2 ANQGSEA.

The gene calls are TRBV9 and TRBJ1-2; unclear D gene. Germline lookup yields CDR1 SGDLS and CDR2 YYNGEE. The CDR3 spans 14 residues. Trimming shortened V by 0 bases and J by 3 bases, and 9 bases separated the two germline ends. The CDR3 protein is CASSVVEGHYGYTF. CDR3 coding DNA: TGTGCCAGCAGCGTAGTCGAGGGCCACTATGGCTACACCTTC. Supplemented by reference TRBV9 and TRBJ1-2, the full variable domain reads DSGVTQTPKHLITATGQRVTLRCSPRSGDLSVYWYQQSLDQGLQFLIQYYNGEERAKGNILERFSAQQFPDLHSELNLSSLELGDSALYFCASSVVEGHYGYTFGSGTRLTVV.

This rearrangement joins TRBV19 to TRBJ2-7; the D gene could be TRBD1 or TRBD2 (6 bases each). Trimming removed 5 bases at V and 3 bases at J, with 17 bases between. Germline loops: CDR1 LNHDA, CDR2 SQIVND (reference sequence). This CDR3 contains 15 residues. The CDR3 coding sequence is TGTGCCAGTAGTCCCGCCGGAGGGGGTCTCTACGAGCAGTACTTC. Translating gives CASSPAGGGLYEQYF. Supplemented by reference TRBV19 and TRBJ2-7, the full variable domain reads DGGITQSPKYLFRKEGQNVTLSCEQNLNHDAMYWYRQDPGQGLRLIYYSQIVNDFQKGDIAEGYSVSREKKESFPLTVTSAQKNPTAFYLCASSPAGGGLYEQYFGPGTRLTVT.

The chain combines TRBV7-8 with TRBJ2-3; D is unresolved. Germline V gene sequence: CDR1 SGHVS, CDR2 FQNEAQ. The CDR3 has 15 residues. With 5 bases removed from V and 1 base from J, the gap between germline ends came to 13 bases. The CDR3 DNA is TGTGCCAGCAGCAAGATTCAACGGGGCACAGATACGCAGTATTTT. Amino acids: CASSKIQRGTDTQYF. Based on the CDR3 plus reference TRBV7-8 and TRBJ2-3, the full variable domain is GAGVSQSPRYKVAKRGQDVALRCDPISGHVSLFWYQQALGQGPEFLTYFQNEAQLDKSGLPSDRFFAERPEGSVSTLKIQRTQQEDSAVYLCASSKIQRGTDTQYFGPGTRLTVL.

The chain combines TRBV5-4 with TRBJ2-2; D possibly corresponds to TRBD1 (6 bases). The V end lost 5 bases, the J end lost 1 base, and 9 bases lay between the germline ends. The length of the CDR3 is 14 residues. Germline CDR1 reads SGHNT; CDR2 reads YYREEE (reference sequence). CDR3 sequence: CASRPGQNTGELFF. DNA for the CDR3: TGTGCCAGCAGGCCGGGACAGAACACCGGGGAGCTGTTTTTT.

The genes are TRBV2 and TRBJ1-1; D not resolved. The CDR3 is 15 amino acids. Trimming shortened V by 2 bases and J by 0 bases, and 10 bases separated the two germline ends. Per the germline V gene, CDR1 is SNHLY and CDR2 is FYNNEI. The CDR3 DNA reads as TGTGCCAGCAGTGAATATCCAGATTTGAACACTGAAGCTTTCTTT. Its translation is CASSEYPDLNTEAFF.

CDR3 region: CASSLGQRRTGELFF. In DNA form, the CDR3 reads TGTGCCAGCAGTTTAGGTCAGCGAAGGACCGGGGAGCTGTTTTTT. J is TRBJ2-2 and V is TRBV27; unclear D gene. The CDR3 spans 15 residues. Germline CDR1 is MNHEY and CDR2 is SMNVEV (reference sequence). V was shortened by 2 bases and J by 5 bases, with 12 bases between the two germline ends.

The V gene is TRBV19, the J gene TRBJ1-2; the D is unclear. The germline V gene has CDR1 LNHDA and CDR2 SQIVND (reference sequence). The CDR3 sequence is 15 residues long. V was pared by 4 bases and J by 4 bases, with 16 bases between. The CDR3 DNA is TGTGCCAGTAGTACTGCGGACGCACAAAGCTATGGCTACACCTTC. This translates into CASSTADAQSYGYTF. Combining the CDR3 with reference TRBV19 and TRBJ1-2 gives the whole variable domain DGGITQSPKYLFRKEGQNVTLSCEQNLNHDAMYWYRQDPGQGLRLIYYSQIVNDFQKGDIAEGYSVSREKKESFPLTVTSAQKNPTAFYLCASSTADAQSYGYTFGSGTRLTVV.

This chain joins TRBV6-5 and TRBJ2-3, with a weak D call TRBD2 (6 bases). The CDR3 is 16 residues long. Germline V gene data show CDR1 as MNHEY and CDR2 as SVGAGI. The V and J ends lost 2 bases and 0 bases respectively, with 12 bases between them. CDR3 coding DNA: TGTGCCAGCAGTTACGACGGGGGAGTTAGCACAGATACGCAGTATTTT. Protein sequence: CASSYDGGVSTDTQYF.

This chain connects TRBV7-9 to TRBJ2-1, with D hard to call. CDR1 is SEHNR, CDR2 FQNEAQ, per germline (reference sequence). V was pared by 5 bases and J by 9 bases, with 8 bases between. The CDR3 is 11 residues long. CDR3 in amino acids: CASSRLGEQFF. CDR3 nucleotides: TGTGCCAGCAGCCGACTCGGTGAGCAGTTCTTC.

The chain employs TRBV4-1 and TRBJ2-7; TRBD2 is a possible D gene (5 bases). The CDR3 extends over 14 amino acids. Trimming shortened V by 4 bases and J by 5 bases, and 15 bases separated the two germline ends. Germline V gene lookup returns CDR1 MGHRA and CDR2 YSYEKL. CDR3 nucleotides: TGCGCCAGCAGCCGCGAGGACTTTGCTGACGAGCAGTACTTC. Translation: CASSREDFADEQYF.

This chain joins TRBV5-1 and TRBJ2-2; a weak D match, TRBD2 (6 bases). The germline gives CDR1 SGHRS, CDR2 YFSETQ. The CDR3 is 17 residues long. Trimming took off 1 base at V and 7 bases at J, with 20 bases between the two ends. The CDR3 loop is CASSLSSAGTADGELFF. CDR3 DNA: TGCGCCAGCAGCTTGTCGTCCGCCGGGACTGCCGACGGGGAGCTGTTTTTT.

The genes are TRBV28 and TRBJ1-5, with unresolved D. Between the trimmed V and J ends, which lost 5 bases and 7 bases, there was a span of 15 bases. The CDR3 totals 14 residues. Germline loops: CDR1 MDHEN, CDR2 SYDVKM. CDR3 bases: TGTGCCAGCAGTCGGCCCGGAGGTGACCAGCCCCAGCATTTT. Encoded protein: CASSRPGGDQPQHF.

The CDR3 nucleotides read TGTGCCAGCAGCCAAGATGGGGGGGGGCTGGGGACAGATACGCAGTATTTT. Amino acid sequence: CASSQDGGGLGTDTQYF. This rearrangement joins TRBV4-2 to TRBJ2-3; D might be TRBD2 (7 bases). This CDR3 has 17 amino acids. Germline-derived CDR1 and CDR2 are LGHNA and YNFKEQ. With 0 bases removed from V and 3 bases from J, the gap between germline ends came to 16 bases.